The T cell receptor beta chain under discussion was sequenced for a study of T cells in Graves' hyperthyroidism and ophthalmopathy. The overall study: Once the initial diagnosis was made, peripheral blood was obtained before any treatment. Regarding the study as a whole: Most thyroid clonotypes that were expanded above 0.001 also turned up in blood.

This clonotype has just a few counts. Its antigen is not identified. Amplified TCR beta CDR3 regions derived from RNA transcripts. The HTBI primer set drove a first-round RT-PCR of the TCR CDR3. MiXCR was run by TCRdb on the multiplex PCR reads, yielding one entry per CDR3 protein. The table lists 500,000 to 650,000 distinct CDR3 sequences, roughly 15% of them singletons. The CDR3 consists of 14 residues. The germline V and J ends were trimmed by 3 bases and 1 base, with 10 bases remaining between them. Germline V gene lookup returns CDR1 MGHRA and CDR2 YSYEKL. The sample taken for sequencing was blood. V is TRBV4-1 and J is TRBJ2-7; a weak D match, TRBD1 (6 bases). This receptor was taken from a woman aged 18 to 35 with Graves' ophthalmopathy. The CDR3 protein is CASSHRDRSYEQYF. CDR3 in DNA: TGCGCCAGCAGCCATCGTGACAGGTCCTACGAGCAGTACTTC.